This T cell receptor (beta chain) was identified during a study of technical replicates of blood from a handful of donors. This CDR3 spans 14 amino acids. Germline assignment: CDR1 LGHNA and CDR2 YSLEER. The V end was cut by 2 bases, the J end by 2 bases, with 10 bases between. Profiled with immunoSEQ multiplex PCR; TCRdb holds only in-frame clones, not every one. The table shows more than 75,000 clones, with roughly 95% occurring only once. V and J are TRBV4-3 and TRBJ2-7, with D tentatively TRBD2 (5 bases). Sequencing was done on a sample of T cells isolated from PBMCs. The TCR sequence derives from a human donor in good health. CDR3 residues: CASSQHEGPYEQYF. For the CDR3, the DNA is TGCGCCAGCAGCCAACATGAGGGTCCCTACGAGCAGTACTTC.